These 14 T cell receptor beta chains came from one sample sequenced in a study. Via MiXCR, TCRdb re-called the 5' RACE reads, giving one row per CDR3 protein. The sample consists of about 54,000 distinct CDR3 sequences, 17% of them appearing once. The specimen was naive CD4+ T cells sorted from blood. Subset meaning: naive CD4+ T cells, CD4+CD45RA+CD25-. These receptors came from a female donor with breast cancer.

This clonotype came up a few times. This rearrangement joins TRBV20-1 to TRBJ1-4, with D possibly being TRBD1 (5 bases). The germline CDR1 and CDR2 sequences are DFQATT and SNEGSKA (reference sequence). The CDR3 covers 15 residues. The V and J ends lost 6 bases and 6 bases respectively, with 20 bases between them. As DNA, the CDR3 is TGCAGTGCATCTTTAAATGGAGGGGCTGATGAAAAACTGTTTTTT. This codes for CSASLNGGADEKLFF.

Regarding this clonotype: A much larger clone lies a single base off, so this may be a read error. The rearrangement uses TRBV4-2 and TRBJ2-4, with D unclear. The CDR3 totals 12 residues. Per germline, CDR1 LGHNA and CDR2 YNFKEQ. Here the CDR3 DNA reads TGTGCCAGCAGCCAAGAGGAGAACATTCAGCACTTC. Translation gives CASSQEENIQHF.

This clonotype was observed a few times. J is TRBJ1-3 and V is TRBV6-5; D is possibly TRBD1 (5 bases). Between the trimmed V and J ends, which lost 6 bases and 4 bases, there was a span of 13 bases. The germline V gene has CDR1 MNHEY and CDR2 SVGAGI. This CDR3 is 14 amino acids long. The CDR3 loop reads CASRPQGTGNTIYF. The DNA for the CDR3 is TGTGCCAGCAGACCCCAGGGAACAGGAAACACCATATATTTT.

Points on this clonotype: This likely comes from a read error, as the CDR3 has no conserved phenylalanine or tryptophan at its end. The chain is built from TRBV12-3 or TRBV12-4 and TRBJ2-1, with D possibly matching TRBD2 (6 bases). This CDR3 region has 12 residues. Trimming took off 7 bases at V and 4 bases at J, with 8 bases between the two ends. CDR3 loop: CASTGVYNEQFC. The CDR3 nucleotides read TGTGCCAGCACGGGAGTTTACAATGAGCAGTTCTGC.

The rearrangement uses TRBV6-2 or TRBV6-3 and TRBJ1-5; D not certain. The V gene lost 7 bases and the J gene lost 2 bases, with 21 bases spanning the gap. CDR1 MNHEY and CDR2 SVGEGT come from the germline V gene. This CDR3 has 17 amino acids. CDR3 protein: CASKDWSLRVGNQPQHF. Written as DNA, the CDR3 is TGTGCCAGCAAAGACTGGTCTTTGCGGGTTGGCAATCAGCCCCAGCATTTT.

In this sample, this clonotype turned up a few times. V and J are TRBV7-2 and TRBJ2-3; 9 nucleotides agree with TRBD1. The J segment lost 4 bases and the V segment lost 5 bases, leaving 1 base of the junction unmatched. The germline V gene encodes CDR1 SGHTA and CDR2 FQGNSA. CDR3 length equals 13 residues. CDR3 sequence: CASSRDRADTQYF. The CDR3 nucleotides are TGTGCCAGCAGCCGGGACAGGGCAGATACGCAGTATTTT.

This clonotype came up a few times. The CDR3 DNA follows: TGTGCCAGCAGCACATACGGGACAGAAAACACTGAAGCTTTCTTT. Its translation: CASSTYGTENTEAFF. This chain joins TRBV5-6 and TRBJ1-1; 7 bases match TRBD1. Germline V gene sequence: CDR1 SGHDT, CDR2 YYEEEE. The ends lost 4 bases at V and 2 bases at J; junction bases unmatched: 8. This CDR3 has 15 residues.

The V call is TRBV10-3, the J call TRBJ2-7; the match to TRBD1 covers 10 bases. Germline CDR1 reads ENHRY; CDR2 reads SYGVKD. The CDR3 is 17 amino acids. V was pared by 2 bases and J by 0 bases, with 7 bases of the junction left unmatched. In DNA form, the CDR3 reads TGTGCCATCAGTGAGCCGGGGACAGGGGATAGCTCCTACGAGCAGTACTTC. Its translation: CAISEPGTGDSSYEQYF.

The rearrangement joins TRBV15 to TRBJ2-7, with D possibly being TRBD1 (5 bases). Trimming removed 0 bases from V and 3 bases from J, with 18 bases in between. The germline CDR1 and CDR2 sequences are LNHNV and YYDKDF (reference sequence). The CDR3 loop spans 17 amino acids. The CDR3 region is CATSRDPGQGANYEQYF. The CDR3 DNA sequence: TGTGCCACCAGCAGAGATCCAGGGCAGGGCGCAAACTACGAGCAGTACTTC. Drawing the rest from reference TRBV15 and TRBJ2-7, the complete variable domain is DAMVIQNPRYQVTQFGKPVTLSCSQTLNHNVMYWYQQKSSQAPKLLFHYYDKDFNNEADTPDNFQSRRPNTSFCFLDIRSPGLGDTAMYLCATSRDPGQGANYEQYFGPGTRLTVT.

This clonotype was counted ten times or more. The chain recombines TRBV7-2 with TRBJ1-3, with D possibly TRBD1 on 5 matching bases. V was cut by 6 bases and J by 4 bases, with 16 bases left in between. The V gene's germline CDR1 is SGHTA and CDR2 FQGNSA. CDR3 length: 15 residues. The CDR3 DNA reads TGTGCCAGCAGTCCTATAGGGGTCTCGGGAAACACCATATATTTT. As protein: CASSPIGVSGNTIYF.

For this clonotype: Relative to the germline gene, one junction end is altered; a read error may explain this. The rearrangement joins TRBV7-3 to TRBJ2-3, with D unclear. The germline V gene has CDR1 SGHTA and CDR2 FQGTGA. The CDR3 is made up of 13 amino acids. CDR3 protein: CASSPLNTATQYF. DNA for the CDR3: TGTGCCAGCAGCCCATTAAACACAGCTACGCAGTATTTT. The variable domain in full, completed from reference TRBV7-3 and TRBJ2-3, reads GAGVSQTPSNKVTEKGKYVELRCDPISGHTALYWYRQSLGQGPEFLIYFQGTGAADDSGLPNDRFFAVRPEGSVSTLKIQRTERGDSAVYLCASSPLNTATQYFGPGTRLTVL.

This clonotype was seen at least ten times. V is TRBV6-2 or TRBV6-3 and J is TRBJ1-6; D is unclear. The germline V gene encodes CDR1 MNHEY and CDR2 SVGEGT. This CDR3 is built from 14 residues. V dropped 11 bases and J dropped 7 bases, with 18 bases sitting between them. The CDR3 sequence: CAGSRASRNSPLHF. CDR3 sequence (DNA): TGTGCCGGATCTCGCGCGAGCCGGAATTCACCCCTCCACTTT.

The sample holds a few counts of this clonotype. The J gene is TRBJ2-3, the V gene TRBV5-1, with TRBD2 identical over 11 bases. This CDR3 region has 16 residues. The J segment lost 4 bases and the V segment lost 0 bases, leaving 4 bases of the junction unmatched. From germline, CDR1 is SGHRS and CDR2 YFSETQ. In nucleotides, the CDR3 is TGCGCCAGCAGCTTGGATACTAGCGGGAGCCCAGATACGCAGTATTTT. This gives the protein CASSLDTSGSPDTQYF.

This chain connects TRBV5-1 to TRBJ2-5; D is unresolved. The CDR3 covers 13 residues. Trimming removed 2 bases at V and 1 base at J, with 6 bases between. From germline, CDR1 is SGHRS and CDR2 YFSETQ. The CDR3 sequence is CASSFQIQETQYF. CDR3 nucleotides: TGCGCCAGCAGCTTCCAGATCCAAGAGACCCAGTACTTC.